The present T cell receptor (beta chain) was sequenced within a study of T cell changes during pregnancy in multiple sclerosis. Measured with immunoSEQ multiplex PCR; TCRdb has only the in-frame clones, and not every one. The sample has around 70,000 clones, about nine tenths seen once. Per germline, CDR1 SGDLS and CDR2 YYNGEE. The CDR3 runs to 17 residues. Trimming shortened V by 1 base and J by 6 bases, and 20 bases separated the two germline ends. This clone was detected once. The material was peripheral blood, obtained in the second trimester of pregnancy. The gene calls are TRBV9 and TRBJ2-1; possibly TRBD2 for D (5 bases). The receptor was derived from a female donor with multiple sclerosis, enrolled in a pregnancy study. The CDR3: CASSVMIGMLAGNEQFF. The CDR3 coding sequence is TGTGCCAGCAGCGTAATGATTGGTATGCTAGCCGGCAATGAGCAGTTCTTC. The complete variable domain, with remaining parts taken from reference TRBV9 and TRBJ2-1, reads DSGVTQTPKHLITATGQRVTLRCSPRSGDLSVYWYQQSLDQGLQFLIQYYNGEERAKGNILERFSAQQFPDLHSELNLSSLELGDSALYFCASSVMIGMLAGNEQFFGPGTRLTVL.